Below, one TCR beta chain is given with its context. Its antigen is unknown. Blood CD8+ and CD4+ T cells underwent high-throughput TCR beta sequencing. This entry belongs to a study of CD8 T cells in Susac syndrome. Whole-study results and caveats: In Susac syndrome, CD4+ T cell repertoires lacked any clonal expansion.

Random-hexamer reverse transcription was applied to roughly 0.5 to 1 ug RNA. TCRdb reanalysed the immunoSEQ multiplex PCR reads using MiXCR and keeps one entry per CDR3 protein. The sample consists of 100,000 to 150,000 distinct CDR3 sequences, roughly 95% of them appearing once. Trimming cost V 2 bases and J 1 base, with 10 bases left between them. Germline V gene sequence: CDR1 SGDLS, CDR2 YYNGEE. This CDR3 contains 14 residues. The rearrangement links TRBV9 to TRBJ2-7; D call uncertain. The receptor was derived from a human donor with Susac syndrome. The sequenced sample was CD4+ T cells from PBMCs. CDR3 sequence: CASSVGYVSYEQYF. The CDR3 bases are TGTGCCAGCAGCGTGGGTTACGTTTCCTACGAGCAGTACTTC.